One and the same sample provided the 23 T cell receptor beta chains below, sequenced in a study of blood T cell repertoires in COVID-19. Clones were read by immunoSEQ multiplex PCR, and TCRdb kept only the in-frame ones, dropping some. The table has fewer than 55,000 clones, roughly 90% seen once. Source material: peripheral blood. Receptors originate from a man over 45 with active COVID-19.

The V call is TRBV25-1, the J call TRBJ2-3; TRBD2 might be the D (7 bases). From germline, CDR1 is MGHDK and CDR2 SYGVNS. The CDR3 runs 16 residues. Trimming removed 4 bases at V and 0 bases at J, with 14 bases between. For the CDR3, the DNA is TGTGCCAGCAGTGTTCGGGCGGGGGCTAGCACAGATACGCAGTATTTT. Amino acid sequence: CASSVRAGASTDTQYF.

This clone was counted only a few times. The chain recombines TRBV15 with TRBJ2-7, with TRBD1 identical over 10 bases. The CDR3 is 15 amino acids. CDR1 is LNHNV and CDR2 is YYDKDF in the germline V gene (reference sequence). Germline trimming cut 4 bases from V and 6 bases from J; bases unmatched to any gene: 9. Here the CDR3 DNA reads TGTGCCACCAGCACCACCGGGACAGGGGTGAGCGAGCAGTACTTC. Its protein product is CATSTTGTGVSEQYF.

The chain uses TRBV13 and TRBJ2-7, with 7 nucleotides matching TRBD1. The CDR3 is made up of 13 amino acids. CDR1 is PRHDT and CDR2 is FYEKMQ in the germline V gene (reference sequence). Germline trimming cut 2 bases from V and 3 bases from J; bases unmatched to any gene: 1. CDR3 region: CASSLNRGYEQYF. The CDR3, as DNA: TGTGCCAGCAGCTTAAACAGGGGCTACGAGCAGTACTTC.

The rearrangement uses TRBV7-9 and TRBJ1-2; D possibly corresponds to TRBD1 (5 bases). Between the trimmed V and J ends, which lost 7 bases and 7 bases, there was a span of 16 bases. CDR3 size: 13 residues. Germline CDR1 is SEHNR and CDR2 is FQNEAQ (reference sequence). CDR3 DNA: TGTGCCAGCACCCCCCCAGGGTCCGGTGGCTACACCTTC. Translation: CASTPPGSGGYTF.

The chain has TRBV7-3 and TRBJ2-1, with TRBD2 matching 8 bases. V was pared by 4 bases and J by 5 bases, with 4 bases of the junction left unmatched. Germline V lookup: CDR1 SGHTA, CDR2 FQGTGA. The CDR3 runs to 14 residues. The CDR3 loop reads CASSSGAGDNEQFF. Here the CDR3 DNA reads TGTGCCAGCAGCTCAGGAGCGGGAGACAATGAGCAGTTCTTC.

The chain joins TRBV7-2 to TRBJ2-3; 9 nucleotides align to TRBD2. V dropped 4 bases and J dropped 1; count of bases not matched to a gene: 9. CDR1 is SGHTA, CDR2 FQGNSA, per germline. The CDR3 sequence is 17 residues long. The CDR3 reads CASSSRVAGVRTDTQYF. The DNA of the CDR3 is TGTGCCAGCAGCTCCCGGGTAGCGGGGGTCCGCACAGATACGCAGTATTTT.

This clone occurred once. The rearrangement links TRBV28 to TRBJ1-1; no definite D call. V lost 3 bases and J 0 bases, leaving 5 bases between the germline ends. In germline, CDR1 is MDHEN, CDR2 SYDVKM. This CDR3 is 13 amino acids long. CDR3 in DNA: TGTGCCAGCAGTTTGCCTATGAACACTGAAGCTTTCTTT. Residues: CASSLPMNTEAFF.

This clone has a single count. V usage is TRBV27 and J usage is TRBJ2-6; 11 bases align to TRBD2. J gave up 0 bases and V 3 bases, and 4 bases lay outside the gene matches. This CDR3 is 18 amino acids long. Germline V gene data show CDR1 as MNHEY and CDR2 as SMNVEV (reference sequence). The CDR3 sequence is CASSFVGLAGSGANVLTF. In DNA form, the CDR3 reads TGTGCCAGCAGTTTTGTAGGACTAGCGGGCTCTGGGGCCAACGTCCTGACTTTC.

The genes are TRBV3-1 (or the pseudogene TRBV3-2) and TRBJ2-2; D is unresolved. Germline CDR1 LGHDT, CDR2 YNNKEL (reference sequence). The CDR3 covers 14 residues. V was shortened by 4 bases and J by 4 bases, with 10 bases between the two germline ends. For the CDR3, the DNA is TGTGCCAGCAGCCTAACTGCCTTCACCGGGGAGCTGTTTTTT. Translated: CASSLTAFTGELFF.

The chain links TRBV15 to TRBJ2-2; a possible D gene is TRBD2 (5 bases). CDR1 LNHNV and CDR2 YYDKDF come from the germline V gene (reference sequence). Between the trimmed V and J ends, which lost 0 bases and 8 bases, there was a span of 16 bases. The CDR3 loop spans 16 amino acids. CDR3 coding DNA: TGTGCCACCAGCAGAGAGGCGACTCTACGGACTGGGGAGCTGTTTTTT. This translates into CATSREATLRTGELFF.

This clone was observed a handful of times. This chain connects TRBV15 to TRBJ2-1; 11 bases align to TRBD1. With 8 bases clipped from V and 9 bases from J, the junction kept 6 bases outside the gene matches. CDR3 length: 13 amino acids. Germline loops: CDR1 LNHNV, CDR2 YYDKDF (reference sequence). The CDR3 reads CATSGQGAGEQFF. CDR3 sequence (DNA): TGTGCCACCTCCGGACAGGGGGCAGGTGAGCAGTTCTTC.

The CDR3 DNA sequence: TGCAGCGTTGAAGGCGGGACCGTCTCCTACAATGAGCAGTTCTTC. Its protein product is CSVEGGTVSYNEQFF. This rearrangement joins TRBV29-1 to TRBJ2-1; TRBD2 is a possible D gene (6 bases). V lost 1 base and J lost 0, with 10 bases in between. The CDR3 spans 15 residues. Germline V gene data show CDR1 as SQVTM and CDR2 as ANQGSEA.

This clone has only a few counts. This chain connects TRBV12-3 or TRBV12-4 to TRBJ1-1; weak D call: TRBD1 (5 bases). The V end lost 8 bases, the J end lost 11 bases, and 18 bases lay between the germline ends. The CDR3 has 12 residues. This CDR3 is CASGAGPRSAFF. CDR3 bases: TGTGCCAGCGGGGCCGGGCCCCGGAGCGCTTTCTTT.

CDR3: CASSAAHSGRAGTQYF. The CDR3 DNA is TGTGCCAGCAGCGCAGCACACAGCGGGAGGGCCGGGACCCAGTACTTC. The chain has TRBV9 and TRBJ2-5; 10 bases agree with TRBD2. The CDR3 extends over 16 amino acids. Losses at the gene ends were 3 bases for V and 7 bases for J; bases not matched to a gene: 12. The germline V gene encodes CDR1 SGDLS and CDR2 YYNGEE. The full variable domain, completed using reference TRBV9 and TRBJ2-5, is DSGVTQTPKHLITATGQRVTLRCSPRSGDLSVYWYQQSLDQGLQFLIQYYNGEERAKGNILERFSAQQFPDLHSELNLSSLELGDSALYFCASSAAHSGRAGTQYFGPGTRLLVL.

The rearrangement links TRBV19 to TRBJ1-1; 7 nucleotides match TRBD1. After removal of 5 bases from V and 0 bases from J, the junction contained 6 bases not matched to a gene. The CDR3 spans 15 residues. Germline CDR1 and CDR2: LNHDA and SQIVND (reference sequence). CDR3 residues: CASSLPGQLNTEAFF. The CDR3, as DNA: TGTGCCAGTAGTCTTCCGGGACAGCTGAACACTGAAGCTTTCTTT.

J is TRBJ2-1 and V is TRBV5-3; 8 bases line up with TRBD2. TRBV5-3 is recorded as an ORF, its role being uncertain. V shed 8 bases and J 1 base; nucleotides not matched to a gene: 8. CDR3 length: 15 residues. The CDR3 DNA reads TGTGCCAGGGGAAAAAGCGGGAGTTCCTACAATGAGCAGTTCTTC. It is translated as CARGKSGSSYNEQFF.

This chain connects TRBV28 to TRBJ1-1; D is possibly TRBD1 (5 bases). CDR3 length equals 14 residues. The germline V gene has CDR1 MDHEN and CDR2 SYDVKM. The V gene lost 3 bases and the J gene lost 5 bases, with 13 bases spanning the gap. CDR3 in DNA: TGTGCCAGCAGTTTCTCGGGGGGTAAAACTGAAGCTTTCTTT. Protein: CASSFSGGKTEAFF.

V and J are TRBV5-6 and TRBJ1-2, with TRBD1 as a possible D gene (6 bases). Germline CDR1 is SGHDT and CDR2 is YYEEEE. Trimming shortened V by 0 bases and J by 4 bases, and 13 bases separated the two germline ends. This CDR3 has 15 amino acids. Written as DNA, the CDR3 is TGTGCCAGCAGCTTGGTGGGGGGGCCAGGCTATGGCTACACCTTC. This translates into CASSLVGGPGYGYTF.

The gene calls are TRBV9 and TRBJ2-5; 11 nucleotides match TRBD1. V trimming: 1 base; J trimming: 1 base; junction bases outside the gene matches: 3. This CDR3 comprises 16 residues. The germline V gene has CDR1 SGDLS and CDR2 YYNGEE. CDR3 bases: TGTGCCAGCAGCGTATGGACAGGGGGCGGCCAAGAGACCCAGTACTTC. Residues: CASSVWTGGGQETQYF.

The chain combines TRBV3-1 (or the pseudogene TRBV3-2) with TRBJ2-2; TRBD1 matches 7 bases. Germline V gene sequence: CDR1 LGHDT, CDR2 YNNKEL (reference sequence). V lost 6 bases to trimming and J lost 5 bases; unmatched junction nucleotides: 9. CDR3 length: 15 residues. In DNA form, the CDR3 reads TGTGCCAGCAGTCCACCGGGACAGCTGACCGGGGAGCTGTTTTTT. Its translation: CASSPPGQLTGELFF.

The chain combines TRBV7-8 with TRBJ2-3; D might be TRBD2 (7 bases). CDR1 SGHVS and CDR2 FQNEAQ come from the germline V gene. Trimming took 1 base from V and 5 from J, leaving 22 bases between them. The CDR3 has 18 residues. The CDR3 coding sequence is TGTGCCAGCAGCTTAGGGGGCGGGGGCAGGGCGGTTGGAGATACGCAGTATTTT. It specifies CASSLGGGGRAVGDTQYF. The full variable domain, completed using reference TRBV7-8 and TRBJ2-3, is GAGVSQSPRYKVAKRGQDVALRCDPISGHVSLFWYQQALGQGPEFLTYFQNEAQLDKSGLPSDRFFAERPEGSVSTLKIQRTQQEDSAVYLCASSLGGGGRAVGDTQYFGPGTRLTVL.

A note on this clone: This sample also contains other DNA sequences that code for the same CDR3. The chain joins TRBV5-4 to TRBJ1-1; D is undetermined. The germline V gene has CDR1 SGHNT and CDR2 YYREEE (reference sequence). Trimming left V 0 bases short and J 1 base short, with 7 bases between. This CDR3 region has 14 residues. DNA of the CDR3: TGTGCCAGCAGCTTGGGACGGGGGAACACTGAAGCTTTCTTT. Its translation is CASSLGRGNTEAFF.

In this sample, this clone turned up a few times. The chain couples TRBV7-3 to TRBJ2-5, with 8 positions matching TRBD2. CDR1 is SGHTA, CDR2 FQGTGA, per germline. V was clipped by 5 bases and J by 4 bases; unmatched bases: 3. The CDR3 has 13 amino acids. CDR3 coding DNA: TGTGCCAGCAGCCCGGGGGGGTTAGAGACCCAGTACTTC. Translated: CASSPGGLETQYF.